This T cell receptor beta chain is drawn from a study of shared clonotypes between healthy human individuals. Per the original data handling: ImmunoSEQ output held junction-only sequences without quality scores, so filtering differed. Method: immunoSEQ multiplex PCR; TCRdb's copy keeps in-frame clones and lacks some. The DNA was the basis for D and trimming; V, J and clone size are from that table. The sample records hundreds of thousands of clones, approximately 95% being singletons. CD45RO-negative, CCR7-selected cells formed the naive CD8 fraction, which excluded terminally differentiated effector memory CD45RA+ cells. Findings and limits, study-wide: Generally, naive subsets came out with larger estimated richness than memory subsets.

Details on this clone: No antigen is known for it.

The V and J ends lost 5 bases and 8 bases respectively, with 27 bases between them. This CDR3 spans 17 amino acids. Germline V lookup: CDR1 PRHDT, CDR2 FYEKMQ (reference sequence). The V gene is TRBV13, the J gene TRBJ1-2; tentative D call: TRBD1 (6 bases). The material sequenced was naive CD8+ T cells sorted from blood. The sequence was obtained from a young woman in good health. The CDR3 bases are TGTGCCAGCAGCCCGACCGAAGGGACCGAACAGGGAGCCGGCTACACCTTC. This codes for CASSPTEGTEQGAGYTF.